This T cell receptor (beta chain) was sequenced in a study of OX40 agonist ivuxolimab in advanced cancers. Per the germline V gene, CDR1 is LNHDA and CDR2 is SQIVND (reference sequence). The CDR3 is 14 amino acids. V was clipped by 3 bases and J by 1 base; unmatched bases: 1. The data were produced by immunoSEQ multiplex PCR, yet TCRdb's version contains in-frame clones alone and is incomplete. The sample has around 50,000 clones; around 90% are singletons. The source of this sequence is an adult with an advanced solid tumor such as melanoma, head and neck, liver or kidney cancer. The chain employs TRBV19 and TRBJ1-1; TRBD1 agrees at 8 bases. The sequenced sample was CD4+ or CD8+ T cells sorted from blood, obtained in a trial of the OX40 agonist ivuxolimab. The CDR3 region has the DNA TGTGCCAGTAGTATTACAGGGGGGAACACTGAAGCTTTCTTT. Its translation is CASSITGGNTEAFF.